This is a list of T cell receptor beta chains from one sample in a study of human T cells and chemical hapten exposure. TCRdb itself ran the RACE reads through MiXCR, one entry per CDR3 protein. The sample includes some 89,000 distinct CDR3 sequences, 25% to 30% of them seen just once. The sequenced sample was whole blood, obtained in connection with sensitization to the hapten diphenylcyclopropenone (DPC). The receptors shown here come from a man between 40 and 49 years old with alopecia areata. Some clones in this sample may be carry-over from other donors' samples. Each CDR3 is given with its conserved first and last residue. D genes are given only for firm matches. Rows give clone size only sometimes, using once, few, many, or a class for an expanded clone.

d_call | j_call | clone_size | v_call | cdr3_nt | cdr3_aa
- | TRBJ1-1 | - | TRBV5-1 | TGCGCCAGCAGTAGGGACGTCCTCGGCACTGAAGCTTTCTTT | CASSRDVLGTEAFF
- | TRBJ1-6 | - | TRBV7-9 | TGTGCCAGCAGCTTAGGGAGCCCGGGGACGGTAAATTCACCCCTCCACTTT | CASSLGSPGTVNSPLHF
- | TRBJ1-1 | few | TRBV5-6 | TGTGCCAGCAGCTTCGGTCCAAGGGTCGCTGAAGCTTTCTTT | CASSFGPRVAEAFF
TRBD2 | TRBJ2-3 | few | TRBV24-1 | TGTGCCACCAGTGCAACTAGCGGAACGCAGTATTTT | CATSATSGTQYF
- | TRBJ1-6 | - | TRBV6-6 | TGTGCCAGCAGTACAGGGATCAATTCACCCCTCCACTTT | CASSTGINSPLHF
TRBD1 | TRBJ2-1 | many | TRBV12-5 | TGTGCTAGTGGTCACGAAACAGGACAGGGTTCTGATGAGCAGTTCTTC | CASGHETGQGSDEQFF
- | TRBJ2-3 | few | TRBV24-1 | TGTGCCACCAGTGATTTCACCAGGAGAGATACGCAGTATTTT | CATSDFTRRDTQYF
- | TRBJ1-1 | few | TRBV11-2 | TGTGCCAGCAGCCAGAATTCCGGCACTGAAGCTTTCTTT | CASSQNSGTEAFF
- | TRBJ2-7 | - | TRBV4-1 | TGCGCCAGCAGCCAAGAATCAGGGTCCGCCTACGAGCAGTACTTC | CASSQESGSAYEQYF
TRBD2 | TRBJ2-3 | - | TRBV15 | TGTGCCACCAGCAGCTGGACTAGCGGGAGGCTAGGCACAGATACGCAGTATTTT | CATSSWTSGRLGTDTQYF
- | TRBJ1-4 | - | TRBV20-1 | TGCAGTGCTCCAAGGGGGGGTACTAATGAAAAACTGTTTTTT | CSAPRGGTNEKLFF
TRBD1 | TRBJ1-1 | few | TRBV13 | TGTGCCAGCAGCCTTACAAAAAAGGGGACAGCCACTGAAGCTTTCTTT | CASSLTKKGTATEAFF
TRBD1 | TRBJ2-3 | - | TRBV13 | TGTGCCAGCAGCTCCCGGGACAGGGGGCTAGCGGAATTCACAGATACGCAGTATTTT | CASSSRDRGLAEFTDTQYF
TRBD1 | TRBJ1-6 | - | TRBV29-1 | TGCAGCGTTTTCGGCTTCCGGGACAGAAATTCACCCCTCCACTTT | CSVFGFRDRNSPLHF
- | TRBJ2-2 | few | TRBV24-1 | TGTGCCACCAGTGACTTCAGGGCTGGGGGGGAGCTGTTTTTT | CATSDFRAGGELFF
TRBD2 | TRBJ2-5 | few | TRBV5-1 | TGCGCCAGCAGCTTGGCCCTTAGCGGGTCCTTCGCCGGTGGCCAAGAGACCCAGTACTTC | CASSLALSGSFAGGQETQYF
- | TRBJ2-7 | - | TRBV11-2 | TGTGCCAGCAGCTTACGTCATACCGGGACTGACTACGAGCAGTACTTC | CASSLRHTGTDYEQYF
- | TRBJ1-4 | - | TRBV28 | TGTGCCAGCAGTTCGCATTTTACCCTCACCTCAACTAATGAAAAACTGTTTTTT | CASSSHFTLTSTNEKLFF
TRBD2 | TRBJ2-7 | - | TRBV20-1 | TGCAGTGCTAGGGCTAGCGGGAGGGCCGGTTACGAGCAGTACTTC | CSARASGRAGYEQYF
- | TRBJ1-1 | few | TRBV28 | TGTGCCAGCTATCCGGGGGCTGAAGCTTTCTTT | CASYPGAEAFF
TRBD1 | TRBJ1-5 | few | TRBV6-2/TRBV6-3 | TGTGCCAGTAAAGCCGGGACAGGCAATCAGCCCCAGCATTTT | CASKAGTGNQPQHF
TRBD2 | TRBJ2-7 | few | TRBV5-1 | TGCGCCAGCAGCTTGGTCGCGGGAGGGCCAAACGAGCAGTACTTC | CASSLVAGGPNEQYF
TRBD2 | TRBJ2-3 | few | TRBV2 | TGTGCCAGCGGCGGGAGCCCAGATACGCAGTATTTT | CASGGSPDTQYF
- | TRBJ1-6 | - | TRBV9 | TGTGCCAGCAGCGCCGGTCGGGGGGGATGGTCACCCCTCCACTTT | CASSAGRGGWSPLHF
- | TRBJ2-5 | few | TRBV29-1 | TGCAGCGTCAAAGGGGGAAAAGGAGGGGAGACCCAGTACTTC | CSVKGGKGGETQYF
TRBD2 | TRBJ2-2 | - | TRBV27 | TGTGCCAGCAGTCGAGGGACTAGCGGGAATAGATGTAACACCGGGGAGCTGTTTTTT | CASSRGTSGNRCNTGELFF
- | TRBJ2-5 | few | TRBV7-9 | TGTGCCAGCAGCTTACGCGTGGACAGCCAAGAGACCCAGTACTTC | CASSLRVDSQETQYF
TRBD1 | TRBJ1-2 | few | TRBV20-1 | TGCAGTGCTAGAGACCGGGACAGGGGGACGGTTGTATTTGGCTACACCTTC | CSARDRDRGTVVFGYTF
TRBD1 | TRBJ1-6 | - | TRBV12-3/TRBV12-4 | TGTGCCAGCCGGGGGACAGGGTCTTCACCCCTCCACTTT | CASRGTGSSPLHF
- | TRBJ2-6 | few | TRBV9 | TGTGCCAGCAGCGCGGAGGGCAGGGGAGGAACTGGGGCCAACGTCCTGACTTTC | CASSAEGRGGTGANVLTF
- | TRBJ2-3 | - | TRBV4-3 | TGCGCCAGCAGCCAAGCTCCTATGGATACGCAGTATTTT | CASSQAPMDTQYF
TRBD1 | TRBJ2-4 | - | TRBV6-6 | TGTGCCAGCACCCCACCCGGGGGACAGGGTGACATTCAGTACTTC | CASTPPGGQGDIQYF
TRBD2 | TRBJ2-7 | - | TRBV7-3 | TGTGCCAGCAGCCCAGTAGCGGGAGGGACCTACGAGCAGTACTTC | CASSPVAGGTYEQYF
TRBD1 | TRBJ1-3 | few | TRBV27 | TGTGCCAGCAGTTTCAGGGGGCAAGGAAACACCATATATTTT | CASSFRGQGNTIYF
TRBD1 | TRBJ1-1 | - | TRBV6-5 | TGTGCCAGCAGACGTACAGGGGCTGAAGCTTTCTTT | CASRRTGAEAFF
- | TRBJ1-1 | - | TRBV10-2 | TGCGCCAGCATTAAGACGGGTGAAGTGGCTGAAGCTTTCTTT | CASIKTGEVAEAFF
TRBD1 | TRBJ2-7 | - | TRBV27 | TGTGCCAGCAGTGGGACAGTCAAGCACGAGCAGTACTTC | CASSGTVKHEQYF
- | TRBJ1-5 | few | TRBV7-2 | TGTGCCAGCAGCTTAGGGGCAGTCAGCAATCAGCCCCAGCATTTT | CASSLGAVSNQPQHF
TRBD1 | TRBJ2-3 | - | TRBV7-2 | TGTGCCAGCAGCACAAGGACAGGGGGCACAGATACGCAGTATTTT | CASSTRTGGTDTQYF
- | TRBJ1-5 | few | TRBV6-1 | - | CASRLSGPANQPQHF
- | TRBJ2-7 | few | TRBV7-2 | TGTGCCAGCAGCTGGGGACGGGGTTACGAGCAGTACTTC | CASSWGRGYEQYF
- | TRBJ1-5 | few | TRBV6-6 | TGTGCCAGCAGTTACTCGGCCGAGCCCCAGCATTTT | CASSYSAEPQHF
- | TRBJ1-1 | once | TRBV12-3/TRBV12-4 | TGTGCCAGCAGTCCCCCCATGCTCCGAGCTTTCTTT | CASSPPMLRAFF
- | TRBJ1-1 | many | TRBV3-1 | TGTGCCAGCAGCTGGACCCAGAAATCCACTGAAGCTTTCTTT | CASSWTQKSTEAFF
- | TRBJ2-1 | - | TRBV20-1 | TGCAGTGCTAGAGACCCCCGCACCAATGAGCAGTTCTTC | CSARDPRTNEQFF
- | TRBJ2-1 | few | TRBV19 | TGTGCCAGCCCTAAGGGGGACAATGAGCAGTTCTTC | CASPKGDNEQFF